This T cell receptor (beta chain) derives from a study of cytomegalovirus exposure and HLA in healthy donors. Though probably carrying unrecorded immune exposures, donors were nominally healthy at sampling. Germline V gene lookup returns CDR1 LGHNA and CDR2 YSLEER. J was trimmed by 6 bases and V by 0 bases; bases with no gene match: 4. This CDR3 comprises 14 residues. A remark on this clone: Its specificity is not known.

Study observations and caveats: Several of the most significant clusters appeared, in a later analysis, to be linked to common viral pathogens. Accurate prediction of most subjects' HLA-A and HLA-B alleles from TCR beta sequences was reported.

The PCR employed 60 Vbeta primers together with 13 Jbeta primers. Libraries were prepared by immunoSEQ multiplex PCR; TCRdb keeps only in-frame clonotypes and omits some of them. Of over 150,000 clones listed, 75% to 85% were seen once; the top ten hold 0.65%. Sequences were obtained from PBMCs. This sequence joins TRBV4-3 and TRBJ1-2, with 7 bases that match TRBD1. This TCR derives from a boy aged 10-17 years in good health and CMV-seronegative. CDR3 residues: CASSQDLRGDGYTF. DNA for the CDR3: TGCGCCAGCAGCCAAGACCTCAGGGGGGATGGCTACACCTTC.